Reported below is one T cell receptor beta chain. A few counts support this clonotype. What this receptor recognizes is not known. No base quality values were provided; no much bigger clone lies one nucleotide off. The V and J ends are trimmed by 0 bases and 0 bases, leaving 12 bases between them. In the germline V gene, CDR1 corresponds to MGHRA and CDR2 to YSYEKL. The CDR3 sequence holds 17 residues, the cysteine and phenylalanine included. The kept DNA is CDR3 alone, 51 bases in frame from the first base. Ficoll-Paque density gradient centrifugation was used to isolate PBMCs. The run used an Illumina NovaSeq 6000. TCRalpha and TCRbeta cDNA libraries were constructed by 5'RACE with constant-segment primers, with sample barcodes and unique molecular identifiers being introduced. RNA was extracted from every sample with Trizol reagent. The libraries were amplified in two PCR steps, and the second step added a second sample barcode and Illumina TruSeq adapters. Sequencing of the libraries was done on an Illumina NovaSeq, producing 2 x 150 bp paired-end reads. In the paper's pipeline: With migec v1.2.7, reads were demultiplexed and then collapsed into UMI-guided consensus sequences. With mixcr v2.1.11, UMI consensuses were aligned to TRA and TRB V and J templates and assembled into clonotypes. A clonotype was counted as expanded or contracted only if both edgeR and NoisET called the change significant, with noise models trained on biological replicates. For edgeR calls, the thresholds were a false discovery rate-adjusted p below 0.01 and a log2 fold-change of 1. PCA with hierarchical clustering of max-normalized trajectories of the 1000 most abundant clonotypes was used as exploratory dynamics analysis. The CD4 or CD8 phenotype of responding clones was assigned using the separately sequenced CD4+ and CD8+ repertoires. TCRdb reworked the public reads: Q25 trimming with fastp, MiXCR clone assembly, productive beta chains retained. Each record represents a unique CDR3 protein, reported with the most common genes and DNA among its rows. TCRdb assigned the V and J calls; the authors' analysis was not used. Here the sample has around 200,000 distinct CDR3 sequences; less than 20% occur a single time. Clones ranked in the top ten supply roughly 3.8% of the sample.

This entry belongs to a study of T-cell memory formation after mild COVID-19 (dated by TCRdb to the early 2020s). Background on the whole study: Most TCR sequence clusters were specific to one of the two donors. The cohort was made up of two young adult volunteers, one female and one male, who were previously healthy. Longitudinal TCRalpha and TCRbeta repertoire sequencing tracked T-cell clones expanding and contracting after mild COVID-19 in a couple of donors. What the study reported, not specific to this receptor: The study included only a couple of mild cases, and larger cohorts that include severe cases with pre-infection samples were judged to be necessary. Contracting CD4+ clones appeared mostly in the CM and EM memory subsets, whereas CD8+ clones were enriched in EMRA. The second-wave clones that peaked on day 37 were not confirmed to be SARS-CoV-2 specific. Balanced CD4/CD8 phenotypes were observed for clones contracting from day 15 to 85, whereas a bias towards CD4+ was observed for a second wave of clones expanding from day 15 to 37. The detection of some responding clones in pre-infection memory suggests that pre-existing cross-reactive memory T cells joined the SARS-CoV-2 response.

The sample comprised PBMCs or a T cell subset sorted from them (not recorded which). The TCR originated in a young man who had mild COVID-19 (a few samples of this study predate the infection). The sample titles of this study are shuffled in the database, so cell type and time point are left out; the donor was told from shared clones. The rearranged segments are TRBV4-1 and TRBJ1-3; the D gene assignment is ambiguous. DNA sequence: TGCGCCAGCAGCCAAGAAGCAGGACTTCTCTCTGGAAACACCATATATTTT. This translates into CASSQEAGLLSGNTIYF.